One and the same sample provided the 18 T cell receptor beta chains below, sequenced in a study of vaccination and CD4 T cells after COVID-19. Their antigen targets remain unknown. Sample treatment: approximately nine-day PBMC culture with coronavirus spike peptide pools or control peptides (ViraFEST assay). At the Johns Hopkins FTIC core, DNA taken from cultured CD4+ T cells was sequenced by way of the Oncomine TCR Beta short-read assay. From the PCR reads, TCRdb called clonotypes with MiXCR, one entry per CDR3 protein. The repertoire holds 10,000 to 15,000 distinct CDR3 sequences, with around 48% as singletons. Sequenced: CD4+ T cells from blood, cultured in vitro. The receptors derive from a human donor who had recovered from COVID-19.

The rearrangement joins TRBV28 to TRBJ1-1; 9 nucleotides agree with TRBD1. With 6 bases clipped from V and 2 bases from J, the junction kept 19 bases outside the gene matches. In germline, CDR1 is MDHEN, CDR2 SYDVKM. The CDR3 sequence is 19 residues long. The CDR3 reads CASSPPRWRGQGTNTEAFF. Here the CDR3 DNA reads TGTGCCAGCAGCCCCCCCCGGTGGAGGGGACAGGGAACCAACACTGAAGCTTTCTTT.

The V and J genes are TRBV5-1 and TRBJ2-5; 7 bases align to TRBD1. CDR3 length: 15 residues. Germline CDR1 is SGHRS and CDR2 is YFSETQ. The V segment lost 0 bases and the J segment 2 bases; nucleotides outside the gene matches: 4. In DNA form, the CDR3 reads TGCGCCAGCAGCTTGGATGGGACAGATCAAGAGACCCAGTACTTC. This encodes CASSLDGTDQETQYF.

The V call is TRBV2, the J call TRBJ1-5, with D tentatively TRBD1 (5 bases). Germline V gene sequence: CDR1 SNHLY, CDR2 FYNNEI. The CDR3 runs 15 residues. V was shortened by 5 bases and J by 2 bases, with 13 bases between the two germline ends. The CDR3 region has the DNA TGTGCCAGCAGTCTGGACACCCGCGGCAATCAGCCCCAGCATTTT. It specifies CASSLDTRGNQPQHF.

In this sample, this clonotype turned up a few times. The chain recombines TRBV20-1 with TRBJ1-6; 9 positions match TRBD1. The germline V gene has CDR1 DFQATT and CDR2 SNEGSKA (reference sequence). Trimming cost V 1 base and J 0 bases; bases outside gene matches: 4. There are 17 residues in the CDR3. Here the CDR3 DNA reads TGCAGTGCTAGAGGGGGGACAGGGCACTCCTATAATTCACCCCTCCACTTT. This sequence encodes CSARGGTGHSYNSPLHF.

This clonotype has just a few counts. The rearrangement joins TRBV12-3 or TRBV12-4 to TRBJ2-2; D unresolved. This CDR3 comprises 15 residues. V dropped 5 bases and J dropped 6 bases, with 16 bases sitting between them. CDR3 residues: CASSRSLNRAGELFF. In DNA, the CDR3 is TGTGCCAGCAGTCGGAGCTTAAATCGGGCCGGGGAGCTGTTTTTT.

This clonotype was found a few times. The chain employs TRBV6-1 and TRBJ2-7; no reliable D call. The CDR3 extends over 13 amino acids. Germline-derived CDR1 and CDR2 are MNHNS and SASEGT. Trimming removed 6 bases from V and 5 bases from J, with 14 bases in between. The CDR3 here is CASSPRWGNEQYF. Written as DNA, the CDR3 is TGTGCCAGCAGCCCTAGGTGGGGTAACGAGCAGTACTTC.

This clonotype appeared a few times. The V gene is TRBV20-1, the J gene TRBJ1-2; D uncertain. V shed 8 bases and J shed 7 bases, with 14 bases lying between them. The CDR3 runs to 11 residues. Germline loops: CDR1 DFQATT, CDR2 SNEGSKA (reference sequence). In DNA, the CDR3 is TGCAGTTCCGAGACATTCTCTGGCTACACCTTC. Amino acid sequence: CSSETFSGYTF.

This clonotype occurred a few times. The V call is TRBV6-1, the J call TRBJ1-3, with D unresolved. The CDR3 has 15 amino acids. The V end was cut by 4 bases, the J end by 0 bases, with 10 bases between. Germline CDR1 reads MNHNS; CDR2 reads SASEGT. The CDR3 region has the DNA TGTGCCAGCAGTGGGCGACAACCCTCTGGAAACACCATATATTTT. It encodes CASSGRQPSGNTIYF.

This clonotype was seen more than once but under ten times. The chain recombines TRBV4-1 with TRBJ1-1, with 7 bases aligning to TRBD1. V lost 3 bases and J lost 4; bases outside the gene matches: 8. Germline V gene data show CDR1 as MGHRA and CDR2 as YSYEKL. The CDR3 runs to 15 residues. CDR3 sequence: CASSHRQGLGTEAFF. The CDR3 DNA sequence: TGCGCCAGCAGCCACAGACAGGGTCTTGGCACTGAAGCTTTCTTT.

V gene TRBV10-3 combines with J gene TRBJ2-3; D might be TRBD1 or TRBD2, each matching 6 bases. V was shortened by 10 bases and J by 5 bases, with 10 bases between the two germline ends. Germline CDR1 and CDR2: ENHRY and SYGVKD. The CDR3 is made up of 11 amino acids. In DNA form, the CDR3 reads TGTGCCACGGGGGCCGAAGATACGCAGTATTTT. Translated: CATGAEDTQYF.

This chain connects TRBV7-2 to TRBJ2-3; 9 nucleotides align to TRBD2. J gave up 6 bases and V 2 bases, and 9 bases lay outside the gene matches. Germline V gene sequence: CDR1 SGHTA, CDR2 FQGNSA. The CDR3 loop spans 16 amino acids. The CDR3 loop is CASSLSRGGARDTQYF. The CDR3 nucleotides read TGTGCCAGCAGCTTATCCCGCGGGGGGGCGAGGGATACGCAGTATTTT.

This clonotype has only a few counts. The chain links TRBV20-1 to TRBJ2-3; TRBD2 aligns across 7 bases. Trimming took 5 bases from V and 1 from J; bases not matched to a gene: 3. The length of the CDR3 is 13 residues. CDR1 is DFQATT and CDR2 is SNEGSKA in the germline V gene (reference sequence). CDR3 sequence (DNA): TGCAGTGCTGGTCGGGGGGGCACAGATACGCAGTATTTT. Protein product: CSAGRGGTDTQYF.

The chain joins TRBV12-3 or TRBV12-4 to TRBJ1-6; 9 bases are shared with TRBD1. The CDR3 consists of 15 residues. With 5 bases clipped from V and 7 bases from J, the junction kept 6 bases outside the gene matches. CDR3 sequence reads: CASSTGGERNSPLHF. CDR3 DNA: TGTGCCAGCAGTACAGGGGGCGAGAGGAATTCACCCCTCCACTTT.

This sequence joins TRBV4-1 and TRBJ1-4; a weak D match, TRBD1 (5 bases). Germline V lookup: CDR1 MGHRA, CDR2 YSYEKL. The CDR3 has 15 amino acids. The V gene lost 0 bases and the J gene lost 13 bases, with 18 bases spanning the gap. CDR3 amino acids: CASSQDGQGIRGLFF. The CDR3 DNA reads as TGCGCCAGCAGCCAAGATGGGCAGGGTATCCGCGGACTGTTTTTT.

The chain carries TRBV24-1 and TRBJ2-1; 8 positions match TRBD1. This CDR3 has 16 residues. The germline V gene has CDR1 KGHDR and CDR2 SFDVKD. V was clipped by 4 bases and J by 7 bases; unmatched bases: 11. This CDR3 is CATSDESGTGTNEQFF. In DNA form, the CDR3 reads TGTGCCACCAGTGACGAATCCGGGACAGGAACGAATGAGCAGTTCTTC.

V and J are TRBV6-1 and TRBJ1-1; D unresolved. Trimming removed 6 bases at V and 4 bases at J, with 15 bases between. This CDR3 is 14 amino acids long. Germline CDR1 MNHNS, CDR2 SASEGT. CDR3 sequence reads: CASRTDGGRTEAFF. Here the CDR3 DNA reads TGTGCCAGCAGGACGGACGGAGGACGCACTGAAGCTTTCTTT.

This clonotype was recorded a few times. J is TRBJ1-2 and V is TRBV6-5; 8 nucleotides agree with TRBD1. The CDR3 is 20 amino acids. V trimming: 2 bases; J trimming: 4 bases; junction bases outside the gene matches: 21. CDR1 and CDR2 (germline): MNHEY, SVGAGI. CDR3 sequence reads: CASSYVRPGTGGRRTYGYTF. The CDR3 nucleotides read TGTGCCAGCAGTTACGTCAGACCCGGGACAGGAGGGAGGAGGACCTATGGCTACACCTTC.

The CDR3 DNA reads TGTGCCAGCATCCAAAACCGGGCTACCTCCCGCACAGATACGCAGTATTTT. Protein sequence: CASIQNRATSRTDTQYF. The chain recombines TRBV2 with TRBJ2-3, with no clear D. The CDR3 covers 17 residues. V lost 7 bases to trimming and J lost 1 base, with 21 bases between them. Germline CDR1 SNHLY, CDR2 FYNNEI.